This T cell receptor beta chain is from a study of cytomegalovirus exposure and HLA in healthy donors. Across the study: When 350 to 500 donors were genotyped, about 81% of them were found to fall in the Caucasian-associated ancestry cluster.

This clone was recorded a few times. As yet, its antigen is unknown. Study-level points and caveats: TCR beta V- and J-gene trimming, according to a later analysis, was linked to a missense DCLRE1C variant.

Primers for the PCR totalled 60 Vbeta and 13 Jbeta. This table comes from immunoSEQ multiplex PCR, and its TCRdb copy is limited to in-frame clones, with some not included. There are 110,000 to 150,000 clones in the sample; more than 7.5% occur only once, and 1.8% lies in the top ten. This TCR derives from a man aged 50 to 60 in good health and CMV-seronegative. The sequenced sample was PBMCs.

Here the CDR3 reads CASSLGGIAAVNTEAFF. CDR3 sequence (DNA): TGTGCCAGCAGTTTGGGAGGAATTGCTGCTGTGAACACTGAAGCTTTCTTT. The chain links TRBV28 to TRBJ1-1, with D hard to call. The CDR3 consists of 17 residues. V lost 3 bases to trimming and J lost 0 bases, with 17 bases between them. Per germline, CDR1 MDHEN and CDR2 SYDVKM.